The 3 T cell receptor beta chains given below trace back to one sample, sequenced in a study of spatial heterogeneity in lung cancer. Time point noted: blood at routine non-recurrence follow-up after resection. TCRs were sequenced from unsorted whole RNA of tumor, nontumor lung or PBMC. A single record per CDR3 protein comes from TCRdb applying MiXCR to the 5' RACE reads. The data contain around 120,000 distinct CDR3 sequences, about 12% of them singletons. This specimen was PBMCs, taken at follow-up. The receptors come from a male donor with early-stage non-small cell lung cancer.

The V gene is TRBV19, the J gene TRBJ2-5; tentatively, D is TRBD1 (6 bases). This CDR3 comprises 12 residues. Deletions cut 5 bases from V and 4 bases from J, with 8 bases between. Per germline, CDR1 LNHDA and CDR2 SQIVND (reference sequence). The CDR3 here is CASSQGPETQYF. CDR3 sequence (DNA): TGTGCCAGTAGTCAGGGGCCAGAGACCCAGTACTTC.

This clonotype came up a few times. The chain is built from TRBV12-3 or TRBV12-4 and TRBJ2-2; no reliable D call. The CDR3 covers 16 residues. Trimming took off 3 bases at V and 6 bases at J, with 17 bases between the two ends. This CDR3 reads CASSFGGRINAGELFF. The CDR3 DNA is TGTGCCAGCAGTTTTGGTGGACGGATAAACGCCGGGGAGCTGTTTTTT.

This clonotype was picked up many times. The CDR3 here is CASSLEGTEQFF. In nucleotides, the CDR3 is TGTGCCAGCAGCTTAGAGGGCACTGAGCAGTTCTTC. The rearrangement joins TRBV27 to TRBJ2-1, with a tentative D call TRBD2 (5 bases). Per germline, CDR1 MNHEY and CDR2 SMNVEV (reference sequence). The CDR3 is 12 residues long. V gave up 6 bases and J gave up 9 bases, with 12 bases separating them.